This T cell receptor beta chain emerged from a study of T-cell memory formation after mild COVID-19. One entry per CDR3 protein, called by TCRdb with MiXCR from the 5' RACE reads. The sample lists some 600,000 distinct CDR3 sequences; roughly 17% were seen once. This clonotype has a handful of counts. The TCR originated in an adult woman who had mild COVID-19 (a few samples of this study predate the infection). Cell type and time point are not known. The sequenced material came from PBMCs or a T cell subset sorted from them (not recorded which).

The CDR3 DNA reads as TGTGCCAGTAGCAGACTCCAACGCACAGATACGCAGTATTTT. It specifies CASSRLQRTDTQYF. The V call is TRBV19, the J call TRBJ2-3; no definite D call. Trimming took off 6 bases at V and 1 base at J, with 11 bases between the two ends. CDR1 and CDR2 from the germline V gene are LNHDA and SQIVND (reference sequence). The CDR3 sequence is 14 residues long.